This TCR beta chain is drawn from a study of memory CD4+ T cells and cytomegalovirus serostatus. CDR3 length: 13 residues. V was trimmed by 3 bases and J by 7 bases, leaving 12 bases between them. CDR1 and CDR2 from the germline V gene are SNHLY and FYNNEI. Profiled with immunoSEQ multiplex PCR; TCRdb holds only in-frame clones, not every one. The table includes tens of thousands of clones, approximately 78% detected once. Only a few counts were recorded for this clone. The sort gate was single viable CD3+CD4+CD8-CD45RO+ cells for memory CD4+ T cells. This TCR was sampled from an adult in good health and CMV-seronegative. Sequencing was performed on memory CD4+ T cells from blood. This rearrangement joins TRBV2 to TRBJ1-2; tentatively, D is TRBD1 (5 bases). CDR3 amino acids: CASSERQRGGYTF. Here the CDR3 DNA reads TGTGCCAGCAGTGAGCGACAGAGGGGTGGCTACACCTTC. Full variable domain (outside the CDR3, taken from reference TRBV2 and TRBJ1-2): EPEVTQTPSHQVTQMGQEVILRCVPISNHLYFYWYRQILGQKVEFLVSFYNNEISEKSEIFDDQFSVERPDGSNFTLKIRSTKLEDSAMYFCASSERQRGGYTFGSGTRLTVV.